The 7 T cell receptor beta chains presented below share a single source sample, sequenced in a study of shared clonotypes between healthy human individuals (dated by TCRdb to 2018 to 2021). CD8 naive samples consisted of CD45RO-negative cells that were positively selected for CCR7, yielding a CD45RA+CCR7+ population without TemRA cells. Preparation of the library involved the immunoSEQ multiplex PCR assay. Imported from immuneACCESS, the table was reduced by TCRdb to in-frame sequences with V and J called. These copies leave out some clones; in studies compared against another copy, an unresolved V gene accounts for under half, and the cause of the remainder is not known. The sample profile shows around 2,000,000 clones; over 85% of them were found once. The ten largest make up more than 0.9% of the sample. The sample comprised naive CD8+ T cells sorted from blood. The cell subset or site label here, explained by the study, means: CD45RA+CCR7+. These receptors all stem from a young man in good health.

CDR3: CASSLYLTTEAFF. DNA of the CDR3: TGTGCCAGCAGCTTGTACCTCACCACTGAAGCTTTCTTT. The rearrangement joins TRBV5-5 to TRBJ1-1, with D uncertain. Germline CDR1 and CDR2: SGHKS and YYEKEE (reference sequence). Trimming removed 1 base at V and 4 bases at J, with 8 bases between. The length of the CDR3 is 13 residues.

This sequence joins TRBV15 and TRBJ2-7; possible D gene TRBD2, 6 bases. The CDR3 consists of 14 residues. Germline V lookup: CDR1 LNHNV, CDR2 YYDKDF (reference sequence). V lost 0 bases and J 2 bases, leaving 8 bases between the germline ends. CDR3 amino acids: CATSREEGTYEQYF. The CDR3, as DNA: TGTGCCACCAGCAGAGAGGAGGGGACCTACGAGCAGTACTTC.

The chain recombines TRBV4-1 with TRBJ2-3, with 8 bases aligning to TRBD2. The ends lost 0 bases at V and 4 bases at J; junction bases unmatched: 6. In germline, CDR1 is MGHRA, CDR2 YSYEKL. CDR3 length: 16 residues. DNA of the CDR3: TGCGCCAGCAGCCAAGAAGAACTAGCGGTCCCAGATACGCAGTATTTT. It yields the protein CASSQEELAVPDTQYF.

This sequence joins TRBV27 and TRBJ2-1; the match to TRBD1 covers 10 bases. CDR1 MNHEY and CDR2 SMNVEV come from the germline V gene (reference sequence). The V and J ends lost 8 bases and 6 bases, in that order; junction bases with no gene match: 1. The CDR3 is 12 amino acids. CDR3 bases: TGTGCCAGCGGGACAGGGGCCAATGAGCAGTTCTTC. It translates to CASGTGANEQFF.

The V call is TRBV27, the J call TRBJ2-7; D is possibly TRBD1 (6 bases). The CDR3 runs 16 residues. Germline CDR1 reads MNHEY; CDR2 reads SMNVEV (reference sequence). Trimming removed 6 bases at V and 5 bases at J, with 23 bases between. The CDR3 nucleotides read TGTGCCAGCAGCGGAACAGGGTACGGCGGTCTCCACGAGCAGTACTTC. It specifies CASSGTGYGGLHEQYF.

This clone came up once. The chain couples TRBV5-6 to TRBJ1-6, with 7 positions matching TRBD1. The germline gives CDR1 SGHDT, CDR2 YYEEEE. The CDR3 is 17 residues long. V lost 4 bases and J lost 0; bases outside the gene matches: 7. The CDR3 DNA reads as TGTGCCAGCAGCGGGATAGGGGGCCGCTCCTATAATTCACCCCTCCACTTT. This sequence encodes CASSGIGGRSYNSPLHF. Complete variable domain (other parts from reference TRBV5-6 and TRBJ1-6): DAGVTQSPTHLIKTRGQQVTLRCSPKSGHDTVSWYQQALGQGPQFIFQYYEEEERQRGNFPDRFSGHQFPNYSSELNVNALLLGDSALYLCASSGIGGRSYNSPLHFGNGTRLTVT.

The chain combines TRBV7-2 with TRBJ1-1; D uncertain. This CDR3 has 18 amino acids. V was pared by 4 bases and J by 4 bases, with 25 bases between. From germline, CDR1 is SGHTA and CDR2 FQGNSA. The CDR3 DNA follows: TGTGCCAGCAGCTCCTTCCCTACTTTTTCAGACGGATTCACTGAAGCTTTCTTT. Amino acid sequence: CASSSFPTFSDGFTEAFF.